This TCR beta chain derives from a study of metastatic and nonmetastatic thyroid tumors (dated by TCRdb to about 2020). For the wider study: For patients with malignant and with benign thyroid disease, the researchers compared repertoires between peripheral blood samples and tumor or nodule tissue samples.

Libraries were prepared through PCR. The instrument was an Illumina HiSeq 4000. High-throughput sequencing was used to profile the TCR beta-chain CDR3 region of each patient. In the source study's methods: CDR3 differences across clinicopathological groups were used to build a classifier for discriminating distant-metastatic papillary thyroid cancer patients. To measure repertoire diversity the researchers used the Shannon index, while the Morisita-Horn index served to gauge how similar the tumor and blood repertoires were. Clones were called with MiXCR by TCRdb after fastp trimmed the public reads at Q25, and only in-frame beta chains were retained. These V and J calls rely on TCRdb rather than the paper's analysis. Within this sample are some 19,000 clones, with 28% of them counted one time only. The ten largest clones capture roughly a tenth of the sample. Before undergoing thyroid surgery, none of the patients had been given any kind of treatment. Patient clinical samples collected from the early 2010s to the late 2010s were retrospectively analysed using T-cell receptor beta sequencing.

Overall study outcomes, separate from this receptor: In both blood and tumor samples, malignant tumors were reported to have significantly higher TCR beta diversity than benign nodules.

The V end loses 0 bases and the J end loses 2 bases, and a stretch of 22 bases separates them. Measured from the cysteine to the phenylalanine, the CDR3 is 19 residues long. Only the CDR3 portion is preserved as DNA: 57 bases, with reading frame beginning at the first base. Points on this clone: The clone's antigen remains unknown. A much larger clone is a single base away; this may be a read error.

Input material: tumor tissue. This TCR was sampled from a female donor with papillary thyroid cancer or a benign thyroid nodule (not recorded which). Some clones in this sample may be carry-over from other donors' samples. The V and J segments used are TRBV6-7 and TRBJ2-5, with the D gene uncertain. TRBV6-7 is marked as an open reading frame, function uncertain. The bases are TGTGCCAGCAGTTACTCGAAGCCGTTATCGAGGAGTCATCAAGAGACCCAGTACTTC. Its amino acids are CASSYSKPLSRSHQETQYF.